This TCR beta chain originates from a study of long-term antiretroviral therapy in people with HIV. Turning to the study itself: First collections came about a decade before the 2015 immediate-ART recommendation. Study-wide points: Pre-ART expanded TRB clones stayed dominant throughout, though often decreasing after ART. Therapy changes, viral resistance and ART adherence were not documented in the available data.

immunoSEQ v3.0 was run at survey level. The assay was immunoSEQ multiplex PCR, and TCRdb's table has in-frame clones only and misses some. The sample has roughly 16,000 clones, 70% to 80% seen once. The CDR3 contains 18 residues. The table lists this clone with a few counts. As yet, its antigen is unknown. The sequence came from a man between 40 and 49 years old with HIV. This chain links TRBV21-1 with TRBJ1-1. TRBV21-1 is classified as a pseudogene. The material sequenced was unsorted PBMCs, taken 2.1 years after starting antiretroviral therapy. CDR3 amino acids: CASSKLNSPPRENTEAFF. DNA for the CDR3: TGTGCCAGCAGCAAGTTAAACAGTCCTCCGAGGGAGAACACTGAAGCTTTCTTT.